The rows below give T cell receptor beta chains drawn from one sample of a study of blood T cell repertoires in COVID-19. This table comes from immunoSEQ multiplex PCR, and its TCRdb copy is limited to in-frame clones, with some not included. The sample carries fewer than 60,000 clones, roughly 91% recorded once. Sequenced material: peripheral blood. Receptors originate from a man of 80 years or more with active or convalescent COVID-19. CDR3s include the opening cysteine and the closing phenylalanine or tryptophan. D genes are given only for firm matches. Where a row states a size, it is once, few, many or the class of an expanded clone; other rows omit it.

NA	TRBV30	TRBJ2-1	TRBD2	CAWSVGGGEGEQFF	TGTGCCTGGAGTGTCGGTGGGGGGGAGGGTGAGCAGTTCTTC
NA	TRBV19	TRBJ2-5	TRBD2	CASSTGLAGGQTQYF	TGTGCCAGTAGTACTGGACTAGCGGGAGGGCAGACCCAGTACTTC
NA	TRBV9	TRBJ1-5	NA	CASSGSQGQPQHF	TGTGCCAGCAGCGGGTCACAGGGACAGCCCCAGCATTTT
NA	TRBV11-2	TRBJ2-5	TRBD1	CASRRTGRQTQYF	TGTGCCAGCAGAAGGACAGGGAGACAGACCCAGTACTTC
NA	TRBV7-2	TRBJ2-5	NA	CASSQMTRGPETQYF	TGTGCCAGCAGCCAGATGACTCGCGGGCCGGAGACCCAGTACTTC
NA	TRBV7-2	TRBJ1-2	TRBD1	CASSPRTGRDNYGYTF	TGTGCCAGCAGCCCCCGGACAGGGAGGGATAACTATGGCTACACCTTC
NA	TRBV7-8	TRBJ2-7	NA	CASSYLEGPYEQYF	TGTGCCAGCAGCTACTTGGAGGGACCCTACGAGCAGTACTTC
NA	TRBV5-1	TRBJ2-7	TRBD2	CASSLAGAGGAAEQYF	TGCGCCAGCAGCTTGGCGGGGGCGGGGGGAGCTGCCGAGCAGTACTTC
NA	TRBV7-6	TRBJ2-4	TRBD2	CASSRTASGRIAENIQYF	TGTGCCAGCAGCAGAACAGCGAGCGGGAGAATTGCAGAAAACATTCAGTACTTC
NA	TRBV27	TRBJ2-2	NA	CASSRGTGELFF	TGTGCCAGCAGCAGGGGCACCGGGGAGCTGTTTTTT
NA	TRBV5-1	TRBJ1-4	TRBD1	CASSQGTGGISEQLFF	TGCGCCAGCAGCCAGGGGACAGGGGGCATTTCTGAACAACTGTTTTTT
NA	TRBV9	TRBJ1-4	TRBD1	CASSLQGDGEKLFF	TGTGCCAGCAGCCTTCAGGGGGATGGTGAAAAACTGTTTTTT
NA	TRBV5-1	TRBJ2-3	TRBD2	CASSLGLAGDTQYF	TGCGCCAGCAGCTTGGGCCTAGCGGGAGACACGCAGTATTTT
NA	TRBV20-1	TRBJ1-1	NA	CSAPRAFF	TGCAGTGCTCCCCGAGCTTTCTTT
NA	TRBV18	TRBJ2-5	TRBD2	CASSPGSGSWETQYF	TGTGCCAGCTCACCAGGAAGCGGGAGTTGGGAGACCCAGTACTTC
NA	TRBV7-2	TRBJ2-7	NA	CASSLDSDEQYF	TGTGCCAGCAGCTTAGATTCTGACGAGCAGTACTTC
NA	TRBV19	TRBJ2-1	TRBD1	CASSPFHRGDNEQFF	TGTGCCAGTAGCCCGTTCCACAGGGGAGACAATGAGCAGTTCTTC
few	TRBV24-1	TRBJ1-2	TRBD1	CATSGQGRDGYTF	TGTGCCACCAGCGGACAGGGCAGAGATGGCTACACCTTC
NA	TRBV18	TRBJ2-7	TRBD1	CASSADRALYEQYF	TGTGCCAGCTCCGCTGACAGGGCCCTTTACGAGCAGTACTTC
NA	TRBV7-9	TRBJ1-2	TRBD1	CASSIQGSSYGYTF	TGTGCCAGCAGCATACAGGGGAGCAGCTATGGCTACACCTTC
NA	TRBV9	TRBJ1-1	TRBD1	CASSAGTVTEAFF	TGTGCCAGCAGCGCCGGGACAGTCACTGAAGCTTTCTTT
NA	TRBV7-3	TRBJ2-2	NA	CASSSPYTGELFF	TGTGCCAGCAGCTCCCCCTACACCGGGGAGCTGTTTTTT
NA	TRBV5-1	TRBJ2-7	NA	CASSLSRAHEQYF	TGCGCCAGCAGCTTATCCAGGGCGCACGAGCAGTACTTC
NA	TRBV19	TRBJ2-6	TRBD2	CASSSGRAFSGANVLTF	TGTGCCAGTAGTAGCGGGAGGGCCTTCTCTGGGGCCAACGTCCTGACTTTC
NA	TRBV6-2/TRBV6-3	TRBJ1-1	TRBD1	CASSWTDREYTEAFF	TGTGCCAGCAGTTGGACGGACAGGGAATACACTGAAGCTTTCTTT
NA	TRBV7-7	TRBJ2-1	NA	CASSLAGSSYNEQFF	TGTGCCAGCAGCTTAGCGGGGAGCTCCTACAATGAGCAGTTCTTC
NA	TRBV4-3	TRBJ2-3	NA	CASSQDHNTDTQYF	TGCGCCAGCAGCCAAGATCACAACACAGATACGCAGTATTTT
NA	TRBV15	TRBJ2-5	NA	CATSRGGYGETQYF	TGTGCCACCAGCAGAGGCGGATACGGGGAGACCCAGTACTTC
NA	TRBV7-2	TRBJ1-5	NA	CASSRLAGSNQPQHF	TGTGCCAGCAGCCGCTTGGCGGGGTCCAATCAGCCCCAGCATTTT
NA	TRBV6-5	TRBJ1-2	TRBD1	CASSYTPTGSRYGYTF	TGTGCCAGCAGTTACACACCGACAGGGTCACGGTATGGCTACACCTTC
NA	TRBV5-6	TRBJ1-1	TRBD1	CASRHSGGLGTEAFF	TGTGCCAGCAGACACTCAGGGGGCTTAGGCACTGAAGCTTTCTTT
NA	TRBV9	TRBJ1-6	NA	CASSVDPGGGFNSPLHF	TGTGCCAGCAGCGTAGATCCTGGCGGGGGGTTTAATTCACCCCTCCACTTT